This T cell receptor beta chain came from a study of CD8 T cells in ankylosing spondylitis. The study, taken as a whole, reports: The disease-linked clones had a CD8+ phenotype and low blood frequencies. Reportedly, disease-linked clones are significantly enriched in ankylosing spondylitis patients' matched synovial fluid.

After removal of 7 bases from V and 7 bases from J, the junction contained 10 bases not matched to a gene. CDR3 length: 15 residues. As to this clonotype: Antigen: not known.

One entry per CDR3 protein results from TCRdb running MiXCR on the 5' RACE reads. Seen here are roughly 26,000 distinct CDR3 sequences, 13% observed once, and the top ten hold around 37%. The sequence came from a male donor with ankylosing spondylitis or in good health (not recorded which). The rearrangement links TRBV12-3 or TRBV12-4 to TRBJ2-1; TRBD2 matches at 10 bases. The specimen was blood. This CDR3 reads CASTPGSGGRNEQFF. DNA for the CDR3: TGTGCCAGCACCCCGGGTAGCGGGGGGAGGAATGAGCAGTTCTTC.